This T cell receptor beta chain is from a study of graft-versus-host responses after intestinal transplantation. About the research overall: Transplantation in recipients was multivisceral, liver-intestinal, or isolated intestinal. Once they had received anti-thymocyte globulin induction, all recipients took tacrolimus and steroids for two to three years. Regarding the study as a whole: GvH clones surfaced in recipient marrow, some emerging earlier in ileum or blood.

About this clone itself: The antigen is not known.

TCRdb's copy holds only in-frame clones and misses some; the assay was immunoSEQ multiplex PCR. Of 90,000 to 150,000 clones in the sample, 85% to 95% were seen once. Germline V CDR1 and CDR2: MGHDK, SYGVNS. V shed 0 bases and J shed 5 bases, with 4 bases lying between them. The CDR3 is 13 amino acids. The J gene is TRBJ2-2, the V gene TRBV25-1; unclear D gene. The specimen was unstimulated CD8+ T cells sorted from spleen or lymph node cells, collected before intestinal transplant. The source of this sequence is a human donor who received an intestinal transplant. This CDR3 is CASSEYETGELFF. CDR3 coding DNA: TGTGCCAGCAGTGAATATGAAACCGGGGAGCTGTTTTTT.